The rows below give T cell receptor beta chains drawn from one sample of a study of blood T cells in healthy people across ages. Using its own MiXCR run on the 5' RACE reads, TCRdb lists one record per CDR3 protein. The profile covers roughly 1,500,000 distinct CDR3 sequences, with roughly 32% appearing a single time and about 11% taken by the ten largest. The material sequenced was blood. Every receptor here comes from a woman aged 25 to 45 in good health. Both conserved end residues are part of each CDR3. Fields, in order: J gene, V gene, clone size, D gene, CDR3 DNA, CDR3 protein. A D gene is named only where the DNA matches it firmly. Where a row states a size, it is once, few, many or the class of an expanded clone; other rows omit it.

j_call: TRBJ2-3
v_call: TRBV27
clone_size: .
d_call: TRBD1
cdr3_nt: TGTGCCAGCAACCAAAGGGGACAGAGTACAGATACGCAGTATTTT
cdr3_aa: CASNQRGQSTDTQYF

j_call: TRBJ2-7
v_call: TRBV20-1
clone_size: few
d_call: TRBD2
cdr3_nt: TGCAGTGCTAGTCCTAAGGGACTAGCGGGGATCTACTCCTACGAGCAGTACTTC
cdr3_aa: CSASPKGLAGIYSYEQYF

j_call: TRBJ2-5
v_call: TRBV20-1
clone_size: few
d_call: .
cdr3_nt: TGCAGTGCGACTGATCTCCGGGACCCCTTGAGGGAGACCCAGTACTTC
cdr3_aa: CSATDLRDPLRETQYF

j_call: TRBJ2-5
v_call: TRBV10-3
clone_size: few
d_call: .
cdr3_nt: TGTGCCATCAGTGACTCCGAGACCCAGTACTTC
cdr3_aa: CAISDSETQYF

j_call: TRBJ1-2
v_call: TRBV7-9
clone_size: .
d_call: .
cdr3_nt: TGTGCCAGCAGCTCCACCTTATCAGGACCGAACTATGGCTACACCTTC
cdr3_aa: CASSSTLSGPNYGYTF

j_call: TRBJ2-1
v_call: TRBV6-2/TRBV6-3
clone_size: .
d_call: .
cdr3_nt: TGTGCCAGCAGTTACGTAGGGGAGCAGTTCTTC
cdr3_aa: CASSYVGEQFF

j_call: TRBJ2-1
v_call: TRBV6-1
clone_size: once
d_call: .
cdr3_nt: TGTGCCAGCAGTGAAGCCACTGCAACCTACAATGAGCAGTTCTTC
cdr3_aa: CASSEATATYNEQFF

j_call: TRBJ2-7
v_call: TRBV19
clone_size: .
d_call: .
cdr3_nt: TGTGCCAGCGCTAAGCCGGGGCTCTACGAGCAGTACTTC
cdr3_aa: CASAKPGLYEQYF

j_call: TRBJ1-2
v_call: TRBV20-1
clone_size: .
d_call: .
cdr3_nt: TGCAGTGCTAGTAATGCTCAGGGGAGAGACTATGGCTACACCTTC
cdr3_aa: CSASNAQGRDYGYTF

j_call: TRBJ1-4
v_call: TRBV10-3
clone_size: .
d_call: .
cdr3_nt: TGTGCCATCAGCCAAAATTACAGGGCCGCGGGTGAAAAACTGTTTTTT
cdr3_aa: CAISQNYRAAGEKLFF

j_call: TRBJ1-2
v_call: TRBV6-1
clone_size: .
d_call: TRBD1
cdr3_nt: TGTGCCAGCAGTGAACCAGGGGGATCTGGTAGCTACACCTTC
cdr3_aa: CASSEPGGSGSYTF

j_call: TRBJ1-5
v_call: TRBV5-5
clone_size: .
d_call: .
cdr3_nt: TGTGCCAGCAGCCTGATCGGTGGAGGACTGCCCGAGCATTTT
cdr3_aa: CASSLIGGGLPEHF

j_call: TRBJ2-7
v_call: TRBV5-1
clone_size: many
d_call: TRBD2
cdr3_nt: TGCGCCAGCAGCTTGAGCGGGATAGGAGGTTACGAGCAGTACTTC
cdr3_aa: CASSLSGIGGYEQYF

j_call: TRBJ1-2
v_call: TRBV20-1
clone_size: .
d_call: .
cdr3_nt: TGCAGTGCTAGAGGACAGCAGATAGCTGGCTACACCTTC
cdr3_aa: CSARGQQIAGYTF

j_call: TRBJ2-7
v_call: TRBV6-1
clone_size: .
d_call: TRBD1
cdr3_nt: TGTGCCAGCAGGCGACGTTCCACGGGACAGGGGGCCGGGGGCGAGCAGTACTTC
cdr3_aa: CASRRRSTGQGAGGEQYF

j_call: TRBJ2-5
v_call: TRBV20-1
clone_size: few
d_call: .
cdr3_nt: TGCAGTGCACCGGGGACGGGGATAGGGACCCAGTACTTC
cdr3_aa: CSAPGTGIGTQYF

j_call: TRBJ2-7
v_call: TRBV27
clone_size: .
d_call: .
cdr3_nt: TGTGCCAGCAGTCCCCGGGCCCCGACAGGTCCCTACGAGCAGTACTTC
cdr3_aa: CASSPRAPTGPYEQYF

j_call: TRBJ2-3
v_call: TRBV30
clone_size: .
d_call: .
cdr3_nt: TGTGCCTGTATCCCTAGCGCCCACACAGATACGCAGTATTTT
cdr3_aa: CACIPSAHTDTQYF

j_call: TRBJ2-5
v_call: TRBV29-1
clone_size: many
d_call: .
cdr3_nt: TGCAGCGTTGAAGTTTACCAAGAGACCCAGTACTTC
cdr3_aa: CSVEVYQETQYF

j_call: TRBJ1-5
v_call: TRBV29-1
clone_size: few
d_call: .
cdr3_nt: TGCAGCGTTGGACAGCGTATCAATCAGCCCCAGCATTTT
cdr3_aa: CSVGQRINQPQHF

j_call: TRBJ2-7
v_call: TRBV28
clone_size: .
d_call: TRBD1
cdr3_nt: TGTGCCAGCAGTTCCTCGGGACAGAAACTTTACGAGCAGTACTTC
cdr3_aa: CASSSSGQKLYEQYF

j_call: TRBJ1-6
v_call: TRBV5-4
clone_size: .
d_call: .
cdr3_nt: TGTGCCATCCAATTTTCCGCGGGGGGCTTCAATTCACCCCTCCACTTT
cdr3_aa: CAIQFSAGGFNSPLHF

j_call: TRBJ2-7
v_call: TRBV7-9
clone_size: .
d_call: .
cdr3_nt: TGTGCCAGCAGCTTAGGGACAGAGTACGGGCAGTACTTC
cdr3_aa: CASSLGTEYGQYF

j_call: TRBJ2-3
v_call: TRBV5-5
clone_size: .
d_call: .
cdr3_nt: TGTGCCAGCATGTTCGGGGCCACGGATACGCAGTATTTT
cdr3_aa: CASMFGATDTQYF

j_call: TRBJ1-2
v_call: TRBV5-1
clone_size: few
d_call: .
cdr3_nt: TGCGCCAGCGGGGAGGGAGGCCTCTTCTATGGCTACACCTTC
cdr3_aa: CASGEGGLFYGYTF

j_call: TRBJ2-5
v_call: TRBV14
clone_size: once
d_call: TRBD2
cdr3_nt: TGTGCCAGCAGCCAAGCAGGGACTAGCGGGGGTCAAGAGACCCAGTACTTC
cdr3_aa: CASSQAGTSGGQETQYF

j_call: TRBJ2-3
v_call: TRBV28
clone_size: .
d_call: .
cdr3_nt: TGTGCCAGCAGCATTACTGGCACAGATACGCAGTATTTT
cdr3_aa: CASSITGTDTQYF